The following is a TCR beta chain sequence with its context. The antigen is undetermined. This sample is part of a study of T cell repertoires in cytomegalovirus infection. The overall study: Public signatures in TCR beta pointed to CMV infection and matching HLA type.

The CDR3 loop spans 14 amino acids. V lost 4 bases to trimming and J lost 1 base, with 11 bases between them. CDR1 is MNHEY and CDR2 is SMNVEV in the germline V gene (reference sequence). Each CDR3 protein gets one entry after TCRdb re-called the reads with MiXCR. This sample has roughly 920,000 distinct CDR3 sequences, with around 31% found just once. This chain joins TRBV27 and TRBJ2-7; a possible D gene is TRBD1 (6 bases). The receptor's source is a human donor in good health (CMV status not recorded). Some clones in this sample may be carry-over from other donors' samples. The sequencing used cultured CD8+ T cells from PBMCs, collected from culture after CMV antigen stimulation. This chain's CDR3 is CASSSRQASYEQYF. CDR3 bases: TGTGCCAGCAGTTCCCGACAGGCATCCTACGAGCAGTACTTC.